This T cell receptor (beta chain) is drawn from a study of blood T cell repertoires in COVID-19. Study context: Sites across the United States, Italy and Spain contributed samples from acute and convalescent COVID-19. From T cells, B-cell-depleted T cells, or PBMCs came the material, which was cDNA or gDNA.

This CDR3 is 15 amino acids long. Trimming took off 3 bases at V and 0 bases at J, with 11 bases between the two ends. CDR1 is MNHNY and CDR2 is SVGAGI in the germline V gene (reference sequence). Per the original methods: Estimation of nucleated cell counts relied on the amplification of reference gene primers. Sequenced by immunoSEQ multiplex PCR; TCRdb stores in-frame clones only, minus some. Clone size and V and J calls were adopted from that table, with D and trimming inferred from the DNA. Of 100,000 to 150,000 clones in the sample, less than 90% are singletons; the top ten hold roughly 27%. The rearrangement links TRBV6-6 to TRBJ1-2; unclear D gene. Material for sequencing was peripheral blood. The source is an elderly woman with acute or convalescent COVID-19. The CDR3 nucleotides read TGTGCCAGCAGTTATTTCGTCAGAACTAACTATGGCTACACCTTC. It specifies CASSYFVRTNYGYTF.